The source of this T cell receptor (beta chain) is a study of T cell repertoires in cytomegalovirus infection. The ends lost 1 base at V and 8 bases at J; junction bases unmatched: 7. The CDR3 has 15 amino acids. Germline lookup yields CDR1 SGHTA and CDR2 FQGNSA. This clonotype was observed many times. TCRdb used MiXCR to reprocess the reads, holding one entry per CDR3 protein. This sample has approximately 70,000 distinct CDR3 sequences, with about 4.2% found just once. This chain joins TRBV7-2 and TRBJ2-4; 8 bases are a match to TRBD2. The specimen was PBMCs. This TCR was recovered from a human donor in good health (CMV status not recorded). Some clones in this sample may be carry-over from other donors' samples. The CDR3 here is CASSLDRGGRDIQYF. DNA for the CDR3: TGTGCCAGCAGCTTAGATCGGGGGGGGCGAGACATTCAGTACTTC. The full variable domain, with the rest looked up from reference TRBV7-2 and TRBJ2-4, is GAGVSQSPSNKVTEKGKDVELRCDPISGHTALYWYRQSLGQGLEFLIYFQGNSAPDKSGLPSDRFSAERTGGSVSTLTIQRTQQEDSAVYLCASSLDRGGRDIQYFGAGTRLSVL.